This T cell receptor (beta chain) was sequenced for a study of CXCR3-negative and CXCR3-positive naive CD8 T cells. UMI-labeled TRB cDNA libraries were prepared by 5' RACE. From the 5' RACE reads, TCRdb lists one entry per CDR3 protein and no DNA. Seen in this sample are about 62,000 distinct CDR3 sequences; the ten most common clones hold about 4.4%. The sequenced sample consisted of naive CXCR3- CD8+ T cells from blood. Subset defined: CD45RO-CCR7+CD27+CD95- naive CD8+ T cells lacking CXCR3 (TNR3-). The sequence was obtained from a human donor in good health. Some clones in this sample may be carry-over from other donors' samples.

This CDR3 reads CASSQDRDMNTEAFF. V gene TRBV4-3 combines with J gene TRBJ1-1; the TCRdb call, TRBD1, lacks DNA for checking. CDR1 and CDR2 from the germline V gene are LGHNA and YSLEER. This CDR3 contains 15 residues.